The rows below give T cell receptor beta chains drawn from one sample of a study of T cell repertoires in aging, cancer and after chemotherapy. TCRdb ran MiXCR on the multiplex PCR reads and lists one entry per CDR3 protein. The table has more than 2,500 distinct CDR3 sequences, about 24% seen once. Sequences were obtained from blood. The receptors come from a human donor with a solid tumor. CDR3s include the opening cysteine and the closing phenylalanine or tryptophan. Each record gives: V gene, clone size, D gene, J gene, CDR3 DNA, CDR3 protein. D genes are given only for firm matches. Some rows have no size entry. The others give once, few or many, or a class for an expanded clone.

TRBV7-9	.	.	TRBJ2-1	TGTGCCAGCAGCCGGACTGTCAATGAGCAGTTCTTC	CASSRTVNEQFF
TRBV28	.	TRBD2	TRBJ2-2	TGTGCCAGCAGTTCGGGGGGAACGAACACCGGGGAGCTGTTTTTT	CASSSGGTNTGELFF
TRBV6-5	few	TRBD2	TRBJ2-1	TGTGCCAGCAGTTATGGGGGACTAGCGGGAGGGAAGCCCTACAATGAGCAGTTCTTC	CASSYGGLAGGKPYNEQFF
TRBV12-3/TRBV12-4	few	.	TRBJ1-5	TGTGCCAGCAGTTTAGAGGACAACACACAGCCCCAGCATTTT	CASSLEDNTQPQHF
TRBV6-6	few	.	TRBJ1-1	TGTGCCAGCAGACCTCCGACAGATAACACTGAAGCTTTCTTT	CASRPPTDNTEAFF
TRBV10-3	.	.	TRBJ2-2	TGTGCCACCAGGACAGACTCGTGGGAGGAGCTGTTTTTT	CATRTDSWEELFF
TRBV11-2	few	.	TRBJ2-1	TGTGCCAGCAGCCCATGGGACTTCCGAGCGGGTGAGCAGTTCTTC	CASSPWDFRAGEQFF
TRBV6-2/TRBV6-3	.	TRBD1	TRBJ2-6	TGTGCCAGAGACAGGGCTCTTGGGGCCAACGTCCTGACTTTC	CARDRALGANVLTF
TRBV6-1	few	.	TRBJ1-6	TGTGCCAGCAGTGGTCAGACACTCTATAATTCACCCCTCCACTTT	CASSGQTLYNSPLHF
TRBV11-3	large	.	TRBJ2-7	TGTGCCAGCAGCCGACAGGCAGCGTACGAGCAGTACTTC	CASSRQAAYEQYF
TRBV19	.	.	TRBJ1-2	TGTGCCAGTAGGTCAGGGGCCGTGATCTATGGCTACACCTTC	CASRSGAVIYGYTF
TRBV7-2	.	.	TRBJ1-2	TGTGCCAGCAGCTTAGCGGGGGGACGAGAGGGAAGAGGCTACACCTTC	CASSLAGGREGRGYTF
TRBV19	few	.	TRBJ1-1	TGTGCCAGTAGTATAGGCGGGAACACTGAAGCTTTCTTT	CASSIGGNTEAFF
TRBV28	.	.	TRBJ2-7	TGTGCCAGCAGTTTCGGGTACGAGCAGTACTTC	CASSFGYEQYF
TRBV29-1	large	.	TRBJ2-7	TGCAGCGTTCCCGGTTTCCTGGGGGAGCAGTACTTC	CSVPGFLGEQYF
TRBV7-2	once	TRBD2	TRBJ2-3	TGTGCCAGCAGCTATAAAAGCGGGGGGGCAAAGGATACGCAGTGTTTT	CASSYKSGGAKDTQCF
TRBV12-3/TRBV12-4	few	.	TRBJ1-3	TGTGCCAGCACCCTAGGGTCACATGGAAACACCATATATTTT	CASTLGSHGNTIYF